The 12 T cell receptor beta chains listed next were all sequenced from one sample in a study of blood T cell repertoires in COVID-19. Profiled with immunoSEQ multiplex PCR; TCRdb holds only in-frame clones, not every one. The table lists 260,000 or so clones, 75% to 90% of them singletons, with roughly 2.6% in the top ten. Sequencing was done on a sample of PBMCs or T cells enriched from blood (not recorded which). These receptors all stem from a woman between 45 and 60 years old who had recovered from COVID-19.

The V gene is TRBV5-8, the J gene TRBJ2-1; 7 bases align to TRBD2. This CDR3 is 15 amino acids long. Germline-derived CDR1 and CDR2 are SGHTS and YDEGEE. V lost 2 bases to trimming and J lost 5 bases; unmatched junction nucleotides: 7. The CDR3, as DNA: TGTGCCAGCAGCTTAGGGGCGGGAGCTCACAATGAGCAGTTCTTC. It translates to CASSLGAGAHNEQFF.

The chain combines TRBV7-9 with TRBJ2-1; possible D gene TRBD1, 6 bases. V shed 4 bases and J shed 8 bases, with 24 bases lying between them. From germline, CDR1 is SEHNR and CDR2 FQNEAQ (reference sequence). The CDR3 is 17 residues long. The CDR3 DNA sequence: TGTGCCAGCAGCTACCTTCCTGGACAGACCGCGGTCGATGAGCAGTTCTTC. Translation: CASSYLPGQTAVDEQFF.

The chain is built from TRBV5-1 and TRBJ1-2, with D tentatively TRBD1 (5 bases). Germline CDR1 is SGHRS and CDR2 is YFSETQ. V was pared by 8 bases and J by 1 base, with 12 bases between. The CDR3 has 13 residues. Here the CDR3 reads CASSDTLNYGYTF. The CDR3 coding sequence is TGCGCCAGTTCGGACACTCTTAACTATGGCTACACCTTC.

CDR3 DNA: TGTGCCAGCAGCCAAGCGTTGGGCTACACCTTC. Encoded protein: CASSQALGYTF. The gene calls are TRBV3-1 (or the pseudogene TRBV3-2) and TRBJ1-2; D remains unclear. Trimming pared 1 base from V and 8 bases from J, leaving 5 bases between. The germline V gene has CDR1 LGHDT and CDR2 YNNKEL (reference sequence). This CDR3 has 11 residues.

This chain joins TRBV2 and TRBJ1-1, with no clear D. Germline V gene lookup returns CDR1 SNHLY and CDR2 FYNNEI. The CDR3 spans 13 residues. Trimming pared 9 bases from V and 0 bases from J, leaving 11 bases between. CDR3 protein: CARRYSLNTEAFF. CDR3 bases: TGTGCCAGAAGGTACAGCTTGAACACTGAAGCTTTCTTT.

The rearrangement joins TRBV5-6 to TRBJ1-1, with a weak D call TRBD1 (5 bases). The CDR3 spans 14 residues. Germline V gene sequence: CDR1 SGHDT, CDR2 YYEEEE. The V gene lost 4 bases and the J gene lost 3 bases, with 13 bases spanning the gap. CDR3 coding DNA: TGTGCCAGCAGCCCGGGGGGGTGGGACACTGAAGCTTTCTTT. It translates to CASSPGGWDTEAFF.

The V and J genes are TRBV7-8 and TRBJ1-3, with unresolved D. Germline assignment: CDR1 SGHVS and CDR2 FQNEAQ. The V and J ends lost 5 bases and 0 bases respectively, with 8 bases between them. CDR3 length: 14 residues. The CDR3 region is CASSVHSSGNTIYF. For the CDR3, the DNA is TGTGCCAGCAGCGTACACAGCTCTGGAAACACCATATATTTT. The variable domain in full, with the rest retrieved from reference TRBV7-8 and TRBJ1-3, is GAGVSQSPRYKVAKRGQDVALRCDPISGHVSLFWYQQALGQGPEFLTYFQNEAQLDKSGLPSDRFFAERPEGSVSTLKIQRTQQEDSAVYLCASSVHSSGNTIYFGEGSWLTVV.

The chain recombines TRBV4-2 with TRBJ2-3, with TRBD2 matching 7 bases. CDR1 LGHNA and CDR2 YNFKEQ come from the germline V gene. CDR3 length: 15 amino acids. The J segment lost 5 bases and the V segment lost 4 bases, leaving 9 bases of the junction unmatched. The CDR3 sequence: CASSLVGEGGDTQYF. CDR3 DNA: TGTGCCAGCAGCCTCGTGGGGGAGGGAGGAGATACGCAGTATTTT.

The chain has TRBV5-1 and TRBJ1-3; 7 bases line up with TRBD1. The CDR3 has 17 amino acids. J lost 0 bases, V lost 0 bases, and 6 bases had no gene match. Per germline, CDR1 SGHRS and CDR2 YFSETQ. The CDR3 nucleotides are TGCGCCAGCAGCTTGGTCCCCCAGGGGGGCTCTGGAAACACCATATATTTT. Its translation: CASSLVPQGGSGNTIYF.

J is TRBJ2-7 and V is TRBV9, with a weak D call TRBD1 (5 bases). There are 15 residues in the CDR3. Per the germline V gene, CDR1 is SGDLS and CDR2 is YYNGEE. The V and J ends lost 0 bases and 2 bases respectively, with 12 bases between them. CDR3 sequence (DNA): TGTGCCAGCAGCGTAGGGTCCACAGGAGCCTACGAGCAGTACTTC. Its protein product is CASSVGSTGAYEQYF.

This clone turned up a few times. The V and J genes are TRBV2 and TRBJ1-3; D remains ambiguous. Germline V lookup: CDR1 SNHLY, CDR2 FYNNEI. The CDR3 is made up of 14 amino acids. Trimming stripped 5 bases from V and 0 bases from J, with 8 bases between. The CDR3 DNA is TGTGCCAGCAGTTACATTAACTCTGGAAACACCATATATTTT. Translation: CASSYINSGNTIYF.

This clone was picked up one time. The chain combines TRBV7-2 with TRBJ1-5, with 8 bases aligning to TRBD1. Germline CDR1 reads SGHTA; CDR2 reads FQGNSA. CDR3 length: 15 amino acids. Unmatched junction bases numbered 4, after V lost 3 bases and J lost 3 bases. In nucleotides, the CDR3 is TGTGCCAGCAGCTTGACAGGGGTTGCCAATCAGCCCCAGCATTTT. Translation gives CASSLTGVANQPQHF. Full variable domain (rest looked up from reference TRBV7-2 and TRBJ1-5): GAGVSQSPSNKVTEKGKDVELRCDPISGHTALYWYRQSLGQGLEFLIYFQGNSAPDKSGLPSDRFSAERTGGSVSTLTIQRTQQEDSAVYLCASSLTGVANQPQHFGDGTRLSIL.